What follows are 9 T cell receptor beta chains derived from one specimen sequenced in a study of shared clonotypes between healthy human individuals. The method was immunoSEQ multiplex PCR; TCRdb's version includes in-frame clones alone and lacks a portion of them. The repertoire holds some 2,100,000 clones, 90% to 96% seen once, with around 0.13% in the top ten. Material for sequencing was naive CD4+ T cells sorted from blood. Documented subset: CD45RA+ positively selected. These receptors came from a man aged 18 to 29 in good health.

This chain connects TRBV9 to TRBJ1-3; a weak D match, TRBD1 (5 bases). The CDR3 has 16 residues. Germline CDR1 and CDR2: SGDLS and YYNGEE. The V end was cut by 0 bases, the J end by 2 bases, with 12 bases between. Here the CDR3 reads CASSVGQGATGNTIYF. The CDR3 nucleotides read TGTGCCAGCAGCGTAGGCCAGGGAGCTACTGGAAACACCATATATTTT.

The chain links TRBV6-6 to TRBJ2-7; 9 bases fit TRBD1. Germline CDR1 and CDR2: MNHNY and SVGAGI (reference sequence). This CDR3 comprises 16 residues. Trimming at V came to 4 bases and at J to 5 bases, leaving 12 bases not matched to a gene. The CDR3 coding sequence is TGTGCCAGCAGTTTCCCTGTCCTAACAGGGGGCGACGAGCAGTACTTC. It encodes CASSFPVLTGGDEQYF.

Comments on this clone: The junction departs from germline at one end; a sequencing error may be responsible. The V call is TRBV7-7, the J call TRBJ2-7, with D possibly TRBD1 on 5 matching bases. This CDR3 has 13 residues. Germline V CDR1 and CDR2: SSHAT, FNYEAQ (reference sequence). DNA for the CDR3: TGTGCTAGCAGCTCGGACACGAACTACGAGCAGTACTTC. Amino acids: CASSSDTNYEQYF.

The chain couples TRBV18 to TRBJ2-3; D tentatively reads TRBD1 or TRBD2 (5 bases each). Trimming took off 2 bases at V and 2 bases at J, with 11 bases between the two ends. Per germline, CDR1 KGHSH and CDR2 LQKENI. The CDR3 consists of 15 residues. Here the CDR3 DNA reads TGTGCCAGCTCACCAGGGGGTAGCTTCACAGATACGCAGTATTTT. Amino acid sequence: CASSPGGSFTDTQYF.

This chain uses TRBV15 with TRBJ2-2; D remains ambiguous. The CDR3 runs to 17 residues. CDR1 and CDR2 (germline): LNHNV, YYDKDF (reference sequence). Trimming took off 0 bases at V and 1 base at J, with 12 bases between the two ends. In DNA, the CDR3 is TGTGCCACCAGCAGAGAGCGAGGAGAAGGGAACACCGGGGAGCTGTTTTTT. Its protein product is CATSRERGEGNTGELFF. Full variable domain (remainder filled in from reference TRBV15 and TRBJ2-2): DAMVIQNPRYQVTQFGKPVTLSCSQTLNHNVMYWYQQKSSQAPKLLFHYYDKDFNNEADTPDNFQSRRPNTSFCFLDIRSPGLGDTAMYLCATSRERGEGNTGELFFGEGSRLTVL.

The table lists this clone with a few counts. The genes are TRBV7-9 and TRBJ1-2, with 7 bases identical to TRBD1. The CDR3 covers 14 residues. CDR1 and CDR2 (germline): SEHNR, FQNEAQ (reference sequence). V shed 5 bases and J 4 bases; nucleotides not matched to a gene: 7. CDR3 amino acids: CASSVERTGYGYTF. Here the CDR3 DNA reads TGTGCCAGCAGCGTAGAGAGGACAGGCTATGGCTACACCTTC. The full variable domain, its missing parts supplied by reference TRBV7-9 and TRBJ1-2, is DTGVSQNPRHKITKRGQNVTFRCDPISEHNRLYWYRQTLGQGPEFLTYFQNEAQLEKSRLLSDRFSAERPKGSFSTLEIQRTEQGDSAMYLCASSVERTGYGYTFGSGTRLTVV.

CDR3 DNA sequence: TGTGCCAGCAGCCCGCATCCAAACTATGGCTACACCTTC. Translated: CASSPHPNYGYTF. This chain joins TRBV14 and TRBJ1-2, with D unclear. V lost 4 bases to trimming and J lost 2 bases, with 8 bases between them. Germline loops: CDR1 SGHDN, CDR2 FVKESK. The CDR3 is 13 amino acids. Complete variable domain (other parts from reference TRBV14 and TRBJ1-2): EAGVTQFPSHSVIEKGQTVTLRCDPISGHDNLYWYRRVMGKEIKFLLHFVKESKQDESGMPNNRFLAERTGGTYSTLKVQPAELEDSGVYFCASSPHPNYGYTFGSGTRLTVV.

J is TRBJ1-4 and V is TRBV4-1; tentative D call: TRBD1 (6 bases). V was shortened by 1 base and J by 5 bases, with 14 bases between the two germline ends. CDR3 length equals 16 residues. CDR1 and CDR2 from the germline V gene are MGHRA and YSYEKL. CDR3 residues: CASSQGGGRTNEKLFF. The CDR3 coding sequence is TGCGCCAGCAGCCAAGGAGGGGGACGGACGAATGAAAAACTGTTTTTT.

The chain uses TRBV19 and TRBJ2-3; the D gene is possibly TRBD1 (5 bases). Between the trimmed V and J ends, which lost 4 bases and 3 bases, there was a span of 17 bases. This CDR3 spans 16 amino acids. Germline CDR1 reads LNHDA; CDR2 reads SQIVND (reference sequence). This CDR3 reads CASSTAATAITDTQYF. In nucleotides, the CDR3 is TGTGCCAGTAGTACCGCGGCGACAGCTATAACAGATACGCAGTATTTT.